Below are 9 T cell receptor beta chains sequenced from a single sample in a study of blood T cells in healthy people across ages. Using a J-beta primer mix together with a sample-barcoded 5' primer, a second PCR was run for about 7 to 12 cycles. In TCRdb, the 5' RACE reads were re-called with MiXCR into one record per CDR3 protein. Of around 990,000 distinct CDR3 sequences listed, approximately 38% were seen once; the top ten hold less than 15%. The sequencing sample was made of blood. These receptors originate from a young man in good health.

The chain carries TRBV7-2 and TRBJ1-2; D gene unclear. Germline V gene sequence: CDR1 SGHTA, CDR2 FQGNSA. This CDR3 comprises 14 residues. The V end was cut by 1 base, the J end by 8 bases, with 14 bases between. As DNA, the CDR3 is TGTGCCAGCAGCTTAGAAATTTTGGATCGGGGCTACACCTTC. This encodes CASSLEILDRGYTF.

This chain links TRBV7-9 with TRBJ2-3; 8 bases match TRBD1. J lost 1 base, V lost 5 bases, and 11 bases had no gene match. Germline CDR1 SEHNR, CDR2 FQNEAQ (reference sequence). The CDR3 has 17 residues. The CDR3 DNA reads as TGTGCCAGCAGCGCGCCCAGGACAGGGTTTGGCACAGATACGCAGTATTTT. It yields the protein CASSAPRTGFGTDTQYF.

The rearrangement joins TRBV20-1 to TRBJ2-6, with D uncertain. With 3 bases removed from V and 2 bases from J, the gap between germline ends came to 5 bases. CDR3 length equals 13 residues. Germline loops: CDR1 DFQATT, CDR2 SNEGSKA (reference sequence). This chain's CDR3 is CSASLPGANVLTF. CDR3 coding DNA: TGCAGTGCTAGTCTTCCTGGGGCCAACGTCCTGACTTTC.

This chain connects TRBV29-1 to TRBJ2-5; D ambiguous. Trimming cost V 2 bases and J 9 bases, with 7 bases left between them. This CDR3 contains 10 residues. The germline CDR1 and CDR2 sequences are SQVTM and ANQGSEA. CDR3 loop: CSVERGPQYF. The CDR3 DNA is TGCAGCGTTGAAAGAGGCCCCCAGTACTTC.

The chain employs TRBV7-9 and TRBJ2-5; 9 bases match TRBD1. After removal of 5 bases from V and 11 bases from J, the junction contained 18 bases not matched to a gene. The CDR3 covers 16 residues. Germline V gives CDR1 SEHNR, CDR2 FQNEAQ (reference sequence). The CDR3, as DNA: TGTGCCAGCAGCACGGCCGGGACAGGGACGTCCAATGAGCAGTACTTC. Translation: CASSTAGTGTSNEQYF.

The J gene is TRBJ1-1, the V gene TRBV20-1, with D perhaps TRBD1 (6 bases). Germline loops: CDR1 DFQATT, CDR2 SNEGSKA (reference sequence). Trimming took off 6 bases at V and 6 bases at J, with 17 bases between the two ends. CDR3 length equals 13 residues. The DNA for the CDR3 is TGCAGTGCCCCCAGGGGTTGGGGGGCTGAAGCTTTCTTT. This gives the protein CSAPRGWGAEAFF.

The rearrangement links TRBV20-1 to TRBJ2-1; 10 nucleotides line up with TRBD1. Looked up from germline, CDR1 is DFQATT and CDR2 is SNEGSKA (reference sequence). Trimming took 3 bases from V and 9 from J; bases not matched to a gene: 5. The CDR3 has 13 residues. CDR3 DNA: TGCAGTGCTAGTTCGGACAGGGGGGGTGAGCAGTTCTTC. Translated: CSASSDRGGEQFF.

The chain employs TRBV24-1 and TRBJ1-1; D may be TRBD1 (5 bases). CDR3 length: 17 residues. V was cut by 8 bases and J by 6 bases, with 27 bases left in between. Germline assignment: CDR1 KGHDR and CDR2 SFDVKD. CDR3 sequence (DNA): TGTGCCACCAAATCTGGCGGGGCAGGCGACCCTGGGTCTGAAGCTTTCTTT. Encoded protein: CATKSGGAGDPGSEAFF.

The chain combines TRBV4-1 with TRBJ2-7; D is possibly TRBD1 (7 bases). Trimming left V 1 base short and J 9 bases short, with 22 bases between. CDR3 length: 16 residues. Germline V gene data show CDR1 as MGHRA and CDR2 as YSYEKL. CDR3 coding DNA: TGCGCCAGCAGCCAAGGGAGGGACAGCCGTGATTTGAGGCAGTACTTC. Protein: CASSQGRDSRDLRQYF.